Following are 24 T cell receptor beta chains from one sample sequenced in a study of cytomegalovirus exposure and HLA in healthy donors. PCR involved 60 Vbeta and 13 Jbeta primers. The protocol was immunoSEQ multiplex PCR, while the TCRdb copy is restricted to in-frame clones and leaves out a portion. The profile shows some 180,000 clones, roughly 82% of them singletons. The source material was PBMCs. All receptors derive from a man in his forties in good health and CMV-seronegative.

V is TRBV5-5 and J is TRBJ1-1; no definite D call. The CDR3 sequence is 13 residues long. V was clipped by 2 bases and J by 2 bases, with 7 bases between them. CDR1 is SGHKS, CDR2 YYEKEE, per germline (reference sequence). The CDR3 DNA follows: TGTGCCAGCAGCTTCCCGGGAAACACTGAAGCTTTCTTT. Translating it yields CASSFPGNTEAFF.

This sequence joins TRBV5-1 and TRBJ2-1; 9 nucleotides agree with TRBD2. CDR1 and CDR2 (germline): SGHRS, YFSETQ. Losses at the gene ends were 0 bases for V and 7 bases for J; bases not matched to a gene: 5. This CDR3 is built from 15 residues. The CDR3 DNA sequence: TGCGCCAGCAGCTTGGAAGGTAGCGGGAGAAATGAGCAGTTCTTC. Translated: CASSLEGSGRNEQFF.

The chain is built from TRBV7-6 and TRBJ1-2; maybe TRBD1 (6 bases). The V end lost 5 bases, the J end lost 7 bases, and 14 bases lay between the germline ends. This CDR3 spans 13 amino acids. From germline, CDR1 is SGHVS and CDR2 FNYEAQ. The CDR3 DNA reads TGTGCCAGCAGCGACCTAGGGGGTGTTGGCTACACCTTC. This sequence encodes CASSDLGGVGYTF.

The CDR3 sequence: CASRGSSGTPTDTQYF. CDR3 coding DNA: TGTGCCAGCAGGGGGAGTTCGGGCACCCCCACAGATACGCAGTATTTT. This chain links TRBV7-3 with TRBJ2-3; tentative D call: TRBD2 (5 bases). Trimming cost V 6 bases and J 2 bases, with 18 bases left between them. The CDR3 runs 16 residues. The germline V gene encodes CDR1 SGHTA and CDR2 FQGTGA.

This clone has only one observation. V is TRBV28 and J is TRBJ2-7; 11 nucleotides align to TRBD2. Germline V gives CDR1 MDHEN, CDR2 SYDVKM. J was trimmed by 1 base and V by 4 bases; bases with no gene match: 6. The CDR3 runs 16 residues. The DNA of the CDR3 is TGTGCCAGCAGTTCATTCGGGACTAGCGGTTCCTACGAGCAGTACTTC. This sequence encodes CASSSFGTSGSYEQYF.

The chain carries TRBV5-4 and TRBJ2-7, with unresolved D. The length of the CDR3 is 14 residues. Germline V gene lookup returns CDR1 SGHNT and CDR2 YYREEE (reference sequence). The V end lost 1 base, the J end lost 2 bases, and 10 bases lay between the germline ends. CDR3 sequence reads: CASSLRQVPYEQYF. The CDR3 DNA follows: TGTGCCAGCAGCTTGCGGCAGGTTCCCTACGAGCAGTACTTC.

The chain has TRBV14 and TRBJ2-4; tentatively, D is TRBD2 (5 bases). In germline, CDR1 is SGHDN, CDR2 FVKESK. The V end was cut by 4 bases, the J end by 3 bases, with 16 bases between. There are 16 residues in the CDR3. CDR3 residues: CASSPRLSGIKNIQYF. CDR3 coding DNA: TGTGCCAGCAGCCCCAGACTGTCGGGGATCAAAAACATTCAGTACTTC.

This chain uses TRBV9 with TRBJ1-5, with a possible D match to TRBD1 (6 bases). Germline values: CDR1 SGDLS, CDR2 YYNGEE. The length of the CDR3 is 14 residues. Trimming took 2 bases from V and 7 from J, leaving 13 bases between them. CDR3 sequence (DNA): TGTGCCAGCAGCGTCGGGGGGGCTTCGCAGCCCCAGCATTTT. It yields the protein CASSVGGASQPQHF.

The chain links TRBV6-1 to TRBJ2-2; 8 nucleotides match TRBD1. CDR1 MNHNS and CDR2 SASEGT come from the germline V gene. V shed 4 bases and J 4 bases; nucleotides not matched to a gene: 8. This CDR3 is built from 16 residues. The CDR3 is CASSGSGGVSTGELFF. CDR3 nucleotide sequence: TGTGCCAGCAGTGGCTCAGGGGGCGTCAGCACCGGGGAGCTGTTTTTT.

The CDR3 bases are TGTGCCAGCAGCCAAGAAGCGCCGGGTAGCGGGAGGTCAGATACGCAGTATTTT. Translated: CASSQEAPGSGRSDTQYF. The chain carries TRBV4-2 and TRBJ2-3; TRBD2 aligns across 10 bases. The CDR3 extends over 18 amino acids. The germline CDR1 and CDR2 sequences are LGHNA and YNFKEQ. V dropped 0 bases and J dropped 4; count of bases not matched to a gene: 10.

The rearrangement links TRBV4-3 to TRBJ1-6, with 9 positions matching TRBD1. Germline CDR1 reads LGHNA; CDR2 reads YSLEER. The CDR3 totals 15 residues. V lost 4 bases, J lost 8 bases, and 6 bases stayed unmatched. The CDR3 loop reads CASSPSRDRDSPLHF. CDR3 sequence (DNA): TGCGCCAGCAGCCCGTCTAGGGACAGGGATTCACCCCTCCACTTT.

The chain joins TRBV7-3 to TRBJ1-1; D is uncertain. Germline lookup yields CDR1 SGHTA and CDR2 FQGTGA. V was pared by 5 bases and J by 2 bases, with 9 bases between. The CDR3 sequence is 13 residues long. CDR3 sequence (DNA): TGTGCCAGCAGCCAACAGACAAACACTGAAGCTTTCTTT. It yields the protein CASSQQTNTEAFF.

The genes are TRBV5-6 and TRBJ1-1; D remains unclear. The CDR3 is 11 amino acids. Trimming took 0 bases from V and 11 from J, leaving 8 bases between them. Looked up from germline, CDR1 is SGHDT and CDR2 is YYEEEE. CDR3 residues: CASSLARVAFF. CDR3 nucleotide sequence: TGTGCCAGCAGCTTGGCGCGTGTGGCTTTCTTT.

This clone occurred once. The chain combines TRBV7-8 with TRBJ2-1, with 12 bases that match TRBD2. V lost 5 bases to trimming and J lost 7 bases; unmatched junction nucleotides: 9. The CDR3 has 16 amino acids. Germline CDR1 and CDR2: SGHVS and FQNEAQ. CDR3 residues: CASSPRTSGEGNEQFF. CDR3 bases: TGTGCCAGCAGCCCTAGGACTAGCGGGGAGGGGAATGAGCAGTTCTTC.

The chain employs TRBV7-6 and TRBJ2-3; 9 positions match TRBD2. J was trimmed by 3 bases and V by 2 bases; bases with no gene match: 6. This CDR3 contains 16 residues. Per the germline V gene, CDR1 is SGHVS and CDR2 is FNYEAQ. CDR3 region: CASSLRASGDTDTQYF. CDR3 bases: TGTGCCAGCAGCTTACGGGCTAGCGGGGATACAGATACGCAGTATTTT.

This clone was found once. The chain has TRBV10-3 and TRBJ2-7, with 10 positions matching TRBD2. J lost 4 bases, V lost 3 bases, and 6 bases had no gene match. Germline CDR1 and CDR2: ENHRY and SYGVKD. CDR3 length equals 15 residues. The CDR3 nucleotides read TGTGCCATCAGTGAAAGCGGGAGGGCCCCATACGAGCAGTACTTC. This translates into CAISESGRAPYEQYF.

The chain uses TRBV19 and TRBJ1-2; the D gene is possibly TRBD1 (6 bases). Germline values: CDR1 LNHDA, CDR2 SQIVND (reference sequence). The ends were cut back, 1 base at V and 4 bases at J, with 13 bases in the middle. This CDR3 has 15 amino acids. The CDR3 protein is CASSIVGQSPYGYTF. CDR3 sequence (DNA): TGTGCCAGTAGTATAGTGGGACAATCTCCCTATGGCTACACCTTC.

This chain uses TRBV7-8 with TRBJ2-7, with D hard to call. The CDR3 covers 12 residues. V dropped 1 base and J dropped 2 bases, with 3 bases sitting between them. The germline V gene encodes CDR1 SGHVS and CDR2 FQNEAQ. The CDR3 sequence is CASSLDTYEQYF. The CDR3 DNA reads as TGTGCCAGCAGCTTAGACACCTACGAGCAGTACTTC.

The chain combines TRBV7-2 with TRBJ1-2, with D unclear. The germline CDR1 and CDR2 sequences are SGHTA and FQGNSA. This CDR3 contains 14 residues. The germline V and J ends were trimmed by 3 bases and 1 base, with 9 bases remaining between them. The CDR3 region is CASSFGVSNYGYTF. The CDR3 DNA sequence: TGTGCCAGCAGCTTCGGGGTCAGTAACTATGGCTACACCTTC.

The rearrangement uses TRBV30 and TRBJ2-1, with D perhaps matching TRBD2 (7 bases). The CDR3 contains 16 residues. Germline values: CDR1 GTSNPN, CDR2 SVGIG (reference sequence). V was clipped by 3 bases and J by 6 bases, with 21 bases between them. CDR3 in DNA: TGTGCCTGGAGCCCATGGGGAAGGGAGGGGGGCAATGAGCAGTTCTTC. Protein product: CAWSPWGREGGNEQFF.

The rearrangement uses TRBV5-1 and TRBJ2-6; tentative D call: TRBD2 (5 bases). CDR3 length equals 16 residues. V was cut by 3 bases and J by 4 bases, with 14 bases left in between. The germline CDR1 and CDR2 sequences are SGHRS and YFSETQ. CDR3 amino acids: CASSSYGDSGANVLTF. The CDR3 DNA sequence: TGCGCCAGCAGCTCCTACGGGGATTCCGGGGCCAACGTCCTGACTTTC.

This rearrangement joins TRBV7-2 to TRBJ2-7; TRBD1 aligns across 8 bases. CDR1 is SGHTA, CDR2 FQGNSA, per germline. This CDR3 has 14 amino acids. V shed 5 bases, J shed 3 bases, and the junction held 6 bases outside the gene matches. The DNA of the CDR3 is TGTGCCAGCAGCCGGGACAGGAGCTTCTACGAGCAGTACTTC. Translation gives CASSRDRSFYEQYF.

In this sample, this clone turned up a few times. The CDR3 nucleotides read TGTGCCAGCAGCTCGGACAGGGGGCGCATGAACATTCAGTACTTC. This translates into CASSSDRGRMNIQYF. The chain is built from TRBV5-4 and TRBJ2-4, with 11 bases fitting TRBD1. This CDR3 is built from 15 residues. Germline values: CDR1 SGHNT, CDR2 YYREEE (reference sequence). The V segment lost 3 bases and the J segment 7 bases; nucleotides outside the gene matches: 6.

The chain couples TRBV7-9 to TRBJ1-2, with 7 nucleotides matching TRBD1. The CDR3 sequence is 15 residues long. V shed 0 bases, J shed 3 bases, and the junction held 4 bases outside the gene matches. Germline V gives CDR1 SEHNR, CDR2 FQNEAQ (reference sequence). The CDR3 spells CASSLALGGHYGYTF. CDR3 coding DNA: TGTGCCAGCAGCTTAGCGCTAGGGGGCCACTATGGCTACACCTTC.